This TCR beta chain comes out of a study of T-cell reconstitution after alpha-beta-depleted transplantation in children. Trimming removed 4 bases from V and 6 bases from J; junction bases left unmatched: 6. The CDR3 extends over 15 amino acids. The germline gives CDR1 LGHNA, CDR2 YSLEER. Preparation of the TCRbeta library was carried out with unique molecular identifiers. TCRdb called the PCR reads again in MiXCR, with one record for every CDR3 protein. Among some 600,000 distinct CDR3 sequences listed, approximately 16% were seen once. The sample consisted of PBMCs from the stem cell graft donor, taken from the stem cell graft. The chain is built from TRBV4-3 and TRBJ2-1; 10 bases fit TRBD1. The source is a human donor who donated a stem cell graft to a child with acute myeloid leukemia. The CDR3 DNA reads TGCGCCAGCAGCCTCGGGACAGGGGCGGTCAATGAGCAGTTCTTC. Amino acid sequence: CASSLGTGAVNEQFF.